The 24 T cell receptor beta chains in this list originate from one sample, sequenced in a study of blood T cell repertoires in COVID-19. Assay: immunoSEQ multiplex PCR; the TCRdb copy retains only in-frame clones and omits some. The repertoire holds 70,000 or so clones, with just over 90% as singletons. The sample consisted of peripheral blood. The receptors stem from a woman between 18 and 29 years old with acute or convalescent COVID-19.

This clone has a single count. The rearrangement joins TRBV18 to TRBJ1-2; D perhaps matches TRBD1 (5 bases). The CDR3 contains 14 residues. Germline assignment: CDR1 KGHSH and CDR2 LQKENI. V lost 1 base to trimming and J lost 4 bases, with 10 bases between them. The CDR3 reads CASSPLDSFYGYTF. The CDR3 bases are TGTGCCAGCTCACCACTAGACAGTTTCTATGGCTACACCTTC. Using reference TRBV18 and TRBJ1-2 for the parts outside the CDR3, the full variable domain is NAGVMQNPRHLVRRRGQEARLRCSPMKGHSHVYWYRQLPEEGLKFMVYLQKENIIDESGMPKERFSAEFPKEGPSILRIQQVVRGDSAAYFCASSPLDSFYGYTFGSGTRLTVV.

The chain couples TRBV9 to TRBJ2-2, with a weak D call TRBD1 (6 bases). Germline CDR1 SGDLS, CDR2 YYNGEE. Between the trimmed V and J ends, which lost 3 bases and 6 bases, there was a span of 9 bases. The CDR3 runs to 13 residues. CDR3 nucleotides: TGTGCCAGCAGCGCAACAGGGTCCGGGGAGCTGTTTTTT. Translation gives CASSATGSGELFF. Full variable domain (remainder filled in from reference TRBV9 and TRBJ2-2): DSGVTQTPKHLITATGQRVTLRCSPRSGDLSVYWYQQSLDQGLQFLIQYYNGEERAKGNILERFSAQQFPDLHSELNLSSLELGDSALYFCASSATGSGELFFGEGSRLTVL.

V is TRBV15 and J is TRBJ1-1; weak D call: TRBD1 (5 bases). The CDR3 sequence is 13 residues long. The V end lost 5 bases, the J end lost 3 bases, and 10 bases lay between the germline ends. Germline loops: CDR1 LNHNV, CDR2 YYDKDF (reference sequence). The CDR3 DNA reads TGTGCCACCAGCGACTGGGGGGACACTGAAGCTTTCTTT. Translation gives CATSDWGDTEAFF.

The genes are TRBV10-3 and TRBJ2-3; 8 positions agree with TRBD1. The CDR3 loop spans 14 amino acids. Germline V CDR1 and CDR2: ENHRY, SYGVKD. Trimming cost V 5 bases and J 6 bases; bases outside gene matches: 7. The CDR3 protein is CAISPDRAMDTQYF. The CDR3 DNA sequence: TGTGCCATCAGTCCGGACAGGGCGATGGATACGCAGTATTTT.

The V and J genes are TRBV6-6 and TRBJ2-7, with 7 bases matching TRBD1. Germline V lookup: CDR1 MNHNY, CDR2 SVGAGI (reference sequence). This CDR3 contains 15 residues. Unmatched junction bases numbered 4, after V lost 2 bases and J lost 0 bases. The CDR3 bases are TGTGCCAGCAGTTACCTAGGGGGCAGCTCCTACGAGCAGTACTTC. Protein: CASSYLGGSSYEQYF.

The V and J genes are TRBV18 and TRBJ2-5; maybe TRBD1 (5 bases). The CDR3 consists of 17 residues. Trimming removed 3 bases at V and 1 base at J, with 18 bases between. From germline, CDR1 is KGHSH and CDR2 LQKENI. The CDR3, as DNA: TGTGCCAGCTCACCTCTCCCCCCCTTCCAGGGCCAAGAGACCCAGTACTTC. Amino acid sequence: CASSPLPPFQGQETQYF.

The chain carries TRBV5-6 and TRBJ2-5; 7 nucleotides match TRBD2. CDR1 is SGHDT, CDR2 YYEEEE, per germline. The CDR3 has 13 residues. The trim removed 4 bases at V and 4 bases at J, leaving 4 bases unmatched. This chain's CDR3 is CASSRGESETQYF. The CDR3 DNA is TGTGCCAGCAGCCGGGGGGAATCAGAGACCCAGTACTTC.

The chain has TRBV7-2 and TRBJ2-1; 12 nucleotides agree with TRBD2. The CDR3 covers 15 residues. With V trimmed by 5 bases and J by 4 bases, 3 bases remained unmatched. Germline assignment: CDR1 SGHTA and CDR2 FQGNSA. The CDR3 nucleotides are TGTGCCAGCAGCGCCGGGACTAGCGGGTACAATGAGCAGTTCTTC. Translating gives CASSAGTSGYNEQFF.

This CDR3 is CASSRLFSGINNEQFF. The CDR3 DNA sequence: TGTGCCAGCAGTCGCTTGTTTAGCGGAATTAACAATGAGCAGTTCTTC. The chain is built from TRBV7-2 and TRBJ2-1; weak D call: TRBD2 (6 bases). Germline CDR1 and CDR2: SGHTA and FQGNSA. Trimming removed 6 bases at V and 5 bases at J, with 20 bases between. This CDR3 has 16 amino acids.

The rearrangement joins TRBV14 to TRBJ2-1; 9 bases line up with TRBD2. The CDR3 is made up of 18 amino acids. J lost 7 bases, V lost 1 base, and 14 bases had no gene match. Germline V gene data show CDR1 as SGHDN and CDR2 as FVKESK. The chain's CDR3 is CASSQGLAGPGSWNEQFF. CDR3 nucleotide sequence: TGTGCCAGCAGCCAAGGCCTAGCGGGACCCGGGTCCTGGAATGAGCAGTTCTTC. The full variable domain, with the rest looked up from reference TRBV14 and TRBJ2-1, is EAGVTQFPSHSVIEKGQTVTLRCDPISGHDNLYWYRRVMGKEIKFLLHFVKESKQDESGMPNNRFLAERTGGTYSTLKVQPAELEDSGVYFCASSQGLAGPGSWNEQFFGPGTRLTVL.

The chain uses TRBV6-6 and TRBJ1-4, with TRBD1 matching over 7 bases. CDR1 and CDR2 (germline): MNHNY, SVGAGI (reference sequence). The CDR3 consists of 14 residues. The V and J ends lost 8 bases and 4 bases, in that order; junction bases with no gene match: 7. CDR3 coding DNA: TGTGCCAGCCGGACCCGACAGGGTAATGAAAAACTGTTTTTT. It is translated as CASRTRQGNEKLFF.

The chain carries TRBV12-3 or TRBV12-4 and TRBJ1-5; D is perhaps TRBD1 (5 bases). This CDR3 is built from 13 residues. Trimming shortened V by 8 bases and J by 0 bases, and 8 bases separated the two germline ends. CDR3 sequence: CASGDSSNQPQHF. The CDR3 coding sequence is TGTGCCAGCGGAGACAGTAGCAATCAGCCCCAGCATTTT.

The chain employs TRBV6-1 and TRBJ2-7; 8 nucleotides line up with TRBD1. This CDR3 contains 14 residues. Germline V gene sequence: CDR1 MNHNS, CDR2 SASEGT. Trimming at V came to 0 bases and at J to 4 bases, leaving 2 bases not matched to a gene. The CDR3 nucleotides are TGTGCCAGCAGTGAAGCCAGGGGGCCGTACGAGCAGTACTTC. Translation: CASSEARGPYEQYF.

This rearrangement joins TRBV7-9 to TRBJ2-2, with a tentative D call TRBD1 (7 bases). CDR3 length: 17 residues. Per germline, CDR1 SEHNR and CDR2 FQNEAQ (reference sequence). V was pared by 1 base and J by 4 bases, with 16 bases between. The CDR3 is CASSLVGGGQVTGELFF. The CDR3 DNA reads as TGTGCCAGCAGCTTAGTAGGAGGGGGCCAAGTCACCGGGGAGCTGTTTTTT.

CDR3 sequence reads: CASSRDILSEKLFF. CDR3 DNA sequence: TGTGCCAGCAGCCGAGACATTCTCTCTGAAAAACTGTTTTTT. The J gene is TRBJ1-4, the V gene TRBV11-2; D is unclear. Between the trimmed V and J ends, which lost 5 bases and 7 bases, there was a span of 14 bases. Germline V lookup: CDR1 SGHAT, CDR2 FQNNGV. The CDR3 sequence is 14 residues long.

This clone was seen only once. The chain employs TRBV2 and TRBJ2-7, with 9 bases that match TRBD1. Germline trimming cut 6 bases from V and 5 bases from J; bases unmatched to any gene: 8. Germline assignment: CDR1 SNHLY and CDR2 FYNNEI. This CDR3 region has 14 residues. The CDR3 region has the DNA TGTGCCAGCAGAGGGACAGGGTCTGGGGACGAGCAGTACTTC. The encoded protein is CASRGTGSGDEQYF. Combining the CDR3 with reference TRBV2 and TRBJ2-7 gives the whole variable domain EPEVTQTPSHQVTQMGQEVILRCVPISNHLYFYWYRQILGQKVEFLVSFYNNEISEKSEIFDDQFSVERPDGSNFTLKIRSTKLEDSAMYFCASRGTGSGDEQYFGPGTRLTVT.

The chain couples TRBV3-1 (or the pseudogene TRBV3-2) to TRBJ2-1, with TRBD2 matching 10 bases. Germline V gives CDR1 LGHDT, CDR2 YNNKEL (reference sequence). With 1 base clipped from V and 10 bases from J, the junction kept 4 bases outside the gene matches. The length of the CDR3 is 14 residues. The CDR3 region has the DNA TGTGCCAGCAGCCAAGGACTAGCGGGCCCAGAGCAGTTCTTC. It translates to CASSQGLAGPEQFF.

Written as DNA, the CDR3 is TGTGCCAGCTCACAAGGACACTCAACCTACGAGCAGTACTTC. This sequence encodes CASSQGHSTYEQYF. This rearrangement joins TRBV18 to TRBJ2-7, with a weak D call TRBD1 (5 bases). The germline V gene has CDR1 KGHSH and CDR2 LQKENI. V was shortened by 4 bases and J by 2 bases, with 12 bases between the two germline ends. CDR3 length equals 14 residues.

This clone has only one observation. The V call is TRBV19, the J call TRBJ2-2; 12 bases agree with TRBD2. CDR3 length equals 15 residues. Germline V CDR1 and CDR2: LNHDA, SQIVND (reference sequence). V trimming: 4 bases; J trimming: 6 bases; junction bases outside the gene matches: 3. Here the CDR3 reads CASSNGLAGPGELFF. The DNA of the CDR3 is TGTGCCAGTAGTAACGGACTAGCGGGACCCGGGGAGCTGTTTTTT.

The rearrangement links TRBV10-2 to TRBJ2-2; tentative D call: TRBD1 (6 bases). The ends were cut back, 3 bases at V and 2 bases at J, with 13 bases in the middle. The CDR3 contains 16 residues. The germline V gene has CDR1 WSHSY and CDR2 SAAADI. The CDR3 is CASSEGDIPNTGELFF. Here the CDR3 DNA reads TGCGCCAGCAGTGAAGGGGACATTCCCAACACCGGGGAGCTGTTTTTT.

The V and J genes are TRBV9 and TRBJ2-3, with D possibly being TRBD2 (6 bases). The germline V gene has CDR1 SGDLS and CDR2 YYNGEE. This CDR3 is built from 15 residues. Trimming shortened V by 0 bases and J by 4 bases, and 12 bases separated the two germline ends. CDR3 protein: CASSVVEGWADTQYF. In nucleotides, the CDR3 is TGTGCCAGCAGCGTAGTGGAGGGATGGGCAGATACGCAGTATTTT. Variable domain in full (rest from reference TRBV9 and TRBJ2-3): DSGVTQTPKHLITATGQRVTLRCSPRSGDLSVYWYQQSLDQGLQFLIQYYNGEERAKGNILERFSAQQFPDLHSELNLSSLELGDSALYFCASSVVEGWADTQYFGPGTRLTVL.

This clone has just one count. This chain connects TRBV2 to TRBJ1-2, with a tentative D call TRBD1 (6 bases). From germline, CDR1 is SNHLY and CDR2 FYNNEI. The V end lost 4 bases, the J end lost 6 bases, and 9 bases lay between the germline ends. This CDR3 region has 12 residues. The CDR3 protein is CASSVRGNGYTF. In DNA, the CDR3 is TGTGCCAGCAGTGTTAGGGGGAATGGCTACACCTTC.

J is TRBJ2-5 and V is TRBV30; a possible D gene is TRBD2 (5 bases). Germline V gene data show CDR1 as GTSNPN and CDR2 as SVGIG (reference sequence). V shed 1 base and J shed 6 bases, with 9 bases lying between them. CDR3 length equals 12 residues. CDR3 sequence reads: CAWSAPGKTQYF. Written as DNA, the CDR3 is TGTGCCTGGAGTGCTCCGGGGAAGACCCAGTACTTC.

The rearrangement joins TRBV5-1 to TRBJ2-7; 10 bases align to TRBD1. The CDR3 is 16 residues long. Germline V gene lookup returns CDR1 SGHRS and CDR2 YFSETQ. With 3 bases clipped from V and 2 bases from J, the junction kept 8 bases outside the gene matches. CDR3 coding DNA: TGCGCCAGCAGCTGGGGGGGACAGGGGAGCCCCTACGAGCAGTACTTC. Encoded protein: CASSWGGQGSPYEQYF.